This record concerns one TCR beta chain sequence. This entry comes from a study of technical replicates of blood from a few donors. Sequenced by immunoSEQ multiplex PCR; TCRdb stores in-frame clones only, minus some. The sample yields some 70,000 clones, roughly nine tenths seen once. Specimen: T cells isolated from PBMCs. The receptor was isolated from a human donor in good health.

Here the CDR3 reads CASSPGGLAGVNEQFF. Written as DNA, the CDR3 is TGTGCCAGCAGTCCTGGGGGACTAGCGGGAGTCAATGAGCAGTTCTTC. The gene calls are TRBV11-3 and TRBJ2-1; 14 nucleotides agree with TRBD2. This CDR3 has 16 residues. From germline, CDR1 is SGHNT and CDR2 YENEEA. V lost 6 bases and J lost 6; bases outside the gene matches: 7.